Here is one T cell receptor (beta chain) with its context. The germline V and J ends were trimmed by 4 bases and 2 bases, with 8 bases remaining between them. The CDR3 consists of 13 residues. In the authors' methods: Amplification of reference gene primers provided the estimated nucleated cell counts. Measured with immunoSEQ multiplex PCR; TCRdb has only the in-frame clones, and not every one. The V and J calls and clone size are taken from that table; D and trimming were inferred from the DNA. The table shows some 200,000 clones, with roughly nine tenths occurring only once. The source of the sample is a study of blood T cell repertoires in COVID-19. As for the study in general: Samples came from the United States, Italy and Spain, spanning acute and convalescent COVID-19. Nucleic acid was either cDNA or gDNA, and it came from T cells, B-cell-depleted T cells, or PBMCs.

The source of this sequence is a woman aged 50 to 65 with acute or convalescent COVID-19. J is TRBJ1-1 and V is TRBV12-3 or TRBV12-4; D gene unclear. The sequenced sample was peripheral blood. The CDR3 coding sequence is TGTGCCAGCAGTTCCCAGCGAAACACTGAAGCTTTCTTT. Protein sequence: CASSSQRNTEAFF.